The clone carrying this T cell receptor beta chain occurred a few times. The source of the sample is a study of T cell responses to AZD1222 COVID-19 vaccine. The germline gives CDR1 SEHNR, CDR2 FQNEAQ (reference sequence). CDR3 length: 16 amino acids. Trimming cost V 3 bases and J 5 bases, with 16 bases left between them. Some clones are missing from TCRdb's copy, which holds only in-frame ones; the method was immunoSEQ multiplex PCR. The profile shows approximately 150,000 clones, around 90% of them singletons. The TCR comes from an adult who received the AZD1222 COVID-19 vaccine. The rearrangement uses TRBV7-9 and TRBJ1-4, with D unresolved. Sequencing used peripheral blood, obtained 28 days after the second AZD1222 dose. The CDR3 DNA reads TGTGCCAGCAGCTTTTACGTGTCAAGGGTGAATGAAAAACTGTTTTTT. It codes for CASSFYVSRVNEKLFF.